Each of the 24 T cell receptor beta chains below was sequenced from the same sample in a study of blood T cell repertoires in COVID-19 (dated by TCRdb to about 2020). Receptors were amplified or captured by the immunoSEQ multiplex PCR assay. TCRdb took over this immuneACCESS table, retaining in-frame rearrangements with V and J assigned. Such tables are incomplete; in checked studies, under half of the missing clones stem from an unresolved V gene, and the remainder is unexplained. This sample gives tens of thousands of clones in total; 90% to 95% of them show up just once. About 6% of the sample rests with the top ten. The material sequenced was peripheral blood. Receptors originate from a human donor in a cohort sampled during active COVID-19.

The chain couples TRBV7-9 to TRBJ1-1; a possible D gene is TRBD1 (5 bases). V shed 3 bases and J shed 5 bases, with 10 bases lying between them. This CDR3 is 13 amino acids long. Germline V lookup: CDR1 SEHNR, CDR2 FQNEAQ (reference sequence). The CDR3: CASSLSGGTEAFF. The CDR3 DNA reads as TGTGCCAGCAGCTTGTCCGGGGGGACTGAAGCTTTCTTT.

The chain uses TRBV10-3 and TRBJ1-3, with D unclear. Trimming removed 0 bases at V and 0 bases at J, with 9 bases between. The germline V gene encodes CDR1 ENHRY and CDR2 SYGVKD. CDR3 length: 16 amino acids. CDR3 region: CAISESRSHSGNTIYF. In DNA form, the CDR3 reads TGTGCCATCAGTGAGTCGAGGAGTCACTCTGGAAACACCATATATTTT.

This sequence joins TRBV10-1 and TRBJ2-5, with D tentatively TRBD1 (5 bases). V was pared by 9 bases and J by 2 bases, with 19 bases between. Germline assignment: CDR1 WNHNN and CDR2 SYGVQD (reference sequence). The CDR3 covers 15 residues. This CDR3 is CASFQKQDIQETQYF. The CDR3 region has the DNA TGCGCCAGTTTTCAGAAGCAGGACATTCAAGAGACCCAGTACTTC.

V gene TRBV5-6 combines with J gene TRBJ1-1; TRBD1 agrees at 9 bases. The CDR3 sequence is 15 residues long. With V trimmed by 0 bases and J by 4 bases, 4 bases remained unmatched. The germline gives CDR1 SGHDT, CDR2 YYEEEE. CDR3 in amino acids: CASSLDGTGTTEAFF. CDR3 sequence (DNA): TGTGCCAGCAGCTTGGACGGGACAGGGACCACTGAAGCTTTCTTT.

This clone was counted between two and nine times. The V call is TRBV7-3, the J call TRBJ1-3; 10 bases are shared with TRBD1. CDR3 length: 15 residues. J was trimmed by 2 bases and V by 3 bases; bases with no gene match: 1. Germline V lookup: CDR1 SGHTA, CDR2 FQGTGA. This chain's CDR3 is CASSFGQGAGNTIYF. As DNA, the CDR3 is TGTGCCAGCAGCTTCGGACAGGGGGCTGGAAACACCATATATTTT. The full variable domain, its missing parts supplied by reference TRBV7-3 and TRBJ1-3, is GAGVSQTPSNKVTEKGKYVELRCDPISGHTALYWYRQSLGQGPEFLIYFQGTGAADDSGLPNDRFFAVRPEGSVSTLKIQRTERGDSAVYLCASSFGQGAGNTIYFGEGSWLTVV.

The chain is built from TRBV6-2 or TRBV6-3 and TRBJ2-3, with D unresolved. CDR3 size: 13 residues. Trimming took off 5 bases at V and 7 bases at J, with 13 bases between the two ends. Germline CDR1 reads MNHEY; CDR2 reads SVGEGT. CDR3 region: CASSLRPGYTQYF. The CDR3 DNA follows: TGTGCCAGCAGTCTCCGACCCGGGTATACGCAGTATTTT.

The chain recombines TRBV5-4 with TRBJ2-3, with 11 nucleotides matching TRBD2. This CDR3 comprises 16 residues. CDR1 and CDR2 from the germline V gene are SGHNT and YYREEE (reference sequence). V trimming: 4 bases; J trimming: 5 bases; junction bases outside the gene matches: 9. CDR3 sequence: CASSRVAGGPGDTQYF. The CDR3, as DNA: TGTGCCAGCAGCCGAGTAGCGGGGGGGCCGGGAGATACGCAGTATTTT.

This clone was counted a few times. The genes are TRBV7-8 and TRBJ1-3; D perhaps matches TRBD1 (5 bases). Trimming removed 5 bases at V and 4 bases at J, with 15 bases between. CDR1 is SGHVS and CDR2 is FQNEAQ in the germline V gene. The CDR3 runs to 15 residues. The CDR3 DNA reads TGTGCCAGCAGCATACAGGAGGGATTCGGAAACACCATATATTTT. Translation gives CASSIQEGFGNTIYF.

This chain uses TRBV6-4 with TRBJ2-3; weak D call: TRBD2 (5 bases). Looked up from germline, CDR1 is MRHNA and CDR2 is SNTAGT. The CDR3 spans 14 residues. V shed 0 bases and J shed 4 bases, with 8 bases lying between them. The CDR3 loop reads CASSDSAAADTQYF. DNA of the CDR3: TGTGCCAGCAGTGACTCCGCAGCGGCAGATACGCAGTATTTT.

The chain links TRBV2 to TRBJ2-3; 12 bases are shared with TRBD2. The CDR3 has 17 residues. In germline, CDR1 is SNHLY, CDR2 FYNNEI. After removal of 4 bases from V and 0 bases from J, the junction contained 5 bases not matched to a gene. CDR3 amino acids: CASSVTSGGPSTDTQYF. The CDR3 DNA sequence: TGTGCCAGCAGTGTTACTAGCGGGGGGCCTAGCACAGATACGCAGTATTTT.

V usage is TRBV4-3 and J usage is TRBJ2-2; 8 bases agree with TRBD2. After removal of 1 base from V and 7 bases from J, the junction contained 14 bases not matched to a gene. This CDR3 region has 18 residues. The germline CDR1 and CDR2 sequences are LGHNA and YSLEER. In DNA, the CDR3 is TGCGCCAGCAGCCAAGTCTCACTCCCGGGACTAGTTCTCGGGGAGCTGTTTTTT. Amino acids: CASSQVSLPGLVLGELFF.

The chain employs TRBV6-5 and TRBJ1-2, with D perhaps TRBD1 (5 bases). CDR1 and CDR2 (germline): MNHEY, SVGAGI. Trimming took 11 bases from V and 0 from J, leaving 16 bases between them. CDR3 length: 14 amino acids. Here the CDR3 reads CAVSRSGPNYGYTF. CDR3 in DNA: TGTGCCGTAAGCCGATCAGGGCCTAACTATGGCTACACCTTC.

The V call is TRBV19, the J call TRBJ2-7, with D possibly being TRBD2 (6 bases). The length of the CDR3 is 13 residues. Germline CDR1 reads LNHDA; CDR2 reads SQIVND (reference sequence). V lost 5 bases and J lost 4, with 12 bases in between. CDR3 sequence: CASSPGVEYEQYF. DNA of the CDR3: TGTGCCAGTAGTCCGGGGGTCGAATACGAGCAGTACTTC.

The chain links TRBV5-1 to TRBJ2-7; a possible D gene is TRBD2 (6 bases). V lost 9 bases and J 5 bases, leaving 18 bases between the germline ends. Germline V gene lookup returns CDR1 SGHRS and CDR2 YFSETQ. This CDR3 is 13 amino acids long. CDR3 sequence reads: CANMTRQRHEQYF. In DNA form, the CDR3 reads TGCGCCAACATGACTAGACAGAGGCACGAGCAGTACTTC.

The chain has TRBV7-9 and TRBJ2-7; 9 nucleotides align to TRBD2. V lost 0 bases and J lost 2; bases outside the gene matches: 5. This CDR3 has 16 residues. Germline lookup yields CDR1 SEHNR and CDR2 FQNEAQ (reference sequence). The CDR3, as DNA: TGTGCCAGCAGCTTAGCAGCTAGCGGGATCCCCTACGAGCAGTACTTC. This translates into CASSLAASGIPYEQYF.

The chain recombines TRBV9 with TRBJ2-1; 9 nucleotides match TRBD2. V lost 0 bases to trimming and J lost 7 bases; unmatched junction nucleotides: 11. The germline gives CDR1 SGDLS, CDR2 YYNGEE. The CDR3 is 17 residues long. The DNA of the CDR3 is TGTGCCAGCAGCGTAGCCGGGCGGGGGGGCGTCTTGAATGAGCAGTTCTTC. The encoded protein is CASSVAGRGGVLNEQFF.

The rearrangement joins TRBV5-8 to TRBJ1-2; D remains unclear. The germline gives CDR1 SGHTS, CDR2 YDEGEE. Trimming took 4 bases from V and 4 from J, leaving 14 bases between them. CDR3 length: 14 amino acids. CDR3 coding DNA: TGTGCCAGCAGCCCGACGACACCCGGCTATGGCTACACCTTC. It yields the protein CASSPTTPGYGYTF.

This clone is a singleton in its sample. The V call is TRBV28, the J call TRBJ1-2, with no clear D. V was pared by 5 bases and J by 5 bases, with 9 bases between. Germline V gives CDR1 MDHEN, CDR2 SYDVKM. The CDR3 consists of 12 residues. CDR3 region: CASSEAVYGYTF. The CDR3 coding sequence is TGTGCCAGCAGTGAGGCTGTTTATGGCTACACCTTC.

The V and J genes are TRBV6-5 and TRBJ2-7; 7 bases map to TRBD1. CDR1 and CDR2 from the germline V gene are MNHEY and SVGAGI. The ends lost 2 bases at V and 4 bases at J; junction bases unmatched: 2. This CDR3 has 13 amino acids. The CDR3 spells CASSYRQGYEQYF. For the CDR3, the DNA is TGTGCCAGCAGTTACCGACAGGGATACGAGCAGTACTTC.

The CDR3 loop reads CASSQDRTDPEAFF. In DNA form, the CDR3 reads TGCGCCAGCAGCCAAGATAGGACAGACCCTGAAGCTTTCTTT. The J gene is TRBJ1-1, the V gene TRBV4-3; D perhaps matches TRBD1 (6 bases). Trimming took off 0 bases at V and 6 bases at J, with 11 bases between the two ends. This CDR3 contains 14 residues. The V gene's germline CDR1 is LGHNA and CDR2 YSLEER.

This clone has more than one count but fewer than ten. The chain combines TRBV25-1 with TRBJ2-3; weak D call: TRBD2 (6 bases). Germline loops: CDR1 MGHDK, CDR2 SYGVNS. V lost 4 bases and J 4 bases, leaving 15 bases between the germline ends. This CDR3 is 15 amino acids long. CDR3 sequence reads: CASSGSAGPPDTQYF. The CDR3 nucleotides are TGTGCCAGCAGTGGGTCTGCGGGGCCGCCAGATACGCAGTATTTT. Full variable domain (outside the CDR3, taken from reference TRBV25-1 and TRBJ2-3): EADIYQTPRYLVIGTGKKITLECSQTMGHDKMYWYQQDPGMELHLIHYSYGVNSTEKGDLSSESTVSRIRTEHFPLTLESARPSHTSQYLCASSGSAGPPDTQYFGPGTRLTVL.

The chain uses TRBV9 and TRBJ2-5; 11 bases fit TRBD2. CDR1 and CDR2 (germline): SGDLS, YYNGEE. V dropped 3 bases and J dropped 4; count of bases not matched to a gene: 8. The CDR3 is 16 amino acids. The CDR3 sequence is CASSELAGGPGETQYF. DNA of the CDR3: TGTGCCAGCAGCGAATTAGCGGGAGGGCCAGGAGAGACCCAGTACTTC.

The chain links TRBV4-3 to TRBJ1-6, with D possibly matching TRBD1 (6 bases). This CDR3 is built from 17 residues. Germline V gives CDR1 LGHNA, CDR2 YSLEER. Trimming took off 4 bases at V and 0 bases at J, with 13 bases between the two ends. DNA of the CDR3: TGCGCCAGCAGCCCAAACAGGGAAAGCTCCTATAATTCACCCCTCCACTTT. Translating gives CASSPNRESSYNSPLHF.

The V gene is TRBV10-3, the J gene TRBJ2-7, with 8 bases lining up with TRBD1. This CDR3 has 14 amino acids. Germline V CDR1 and CDR2: ENHRY, SYGVKD. The ends lost 4 bases at V and 2 bases at J; junction bases unmatched: 4. The CDR3 protein is CAISGGTGAYEQYF. The CDR3 DNA reads as TGTGCCATCAGTGGAGGGACAGGAGCCTACGAGCAGTACTTC.